This is a list of T cell receptor beta chains from one sample in a study of T cell changes during pregnancy in multiple sclerosis. Method: immunoSEQ multiplex PCR; TCRdb's copy keeps in-frame clones and lacks some. Among under 110,000 clones listed, 92% were seen once. The source material was peripheral blood, sampled after pregnancy. These TCRs come from a female donor with multiple sclerosis, enrolled in a pregnancy study. Each CDR3 is given with its conserved first and last residue. The D gene is left open where the match is weak. A clone size is listed for some rows: how often the clone was seen (once, few, many), or a class if it is expanded.

V gene	CDR3 length	clone size	J gene	D gene	CDR3 DNA	CDR3 protein
TRBV5-8	14	-	TRBJ1-1	-	TGTGCCAGCAGCTTGGCGCGGGCCGTTGGTGAAGCTTTCTTT	CASSLARAVGEAFF
TRBV27	15	-	TRBJ1-4	-	TGTGCCAGCAGTGTTTTTTATGCAACTAATGAAAAACTGTTTTTT	CASSVFYATNEKLFF
TRBV27	16	-	TRBJ2-3	TRBD2	TGTGCCAGCAGCCACGCCCTAGCGGGGGGGCAGGATACGCAGTATTTT	CASSHALAGGQDTQYF
TRBV11-2	15	-	TRBJ2-7	-	TGTGCCAGCAGCTTAGGAGATTTACTCTCCTACGAGCAGTACTTC	CASSLGDLLSYEQYF
TRBV7-7	15	-	TRBJ2-5	-	TGTGCCAGCAGCTTAGAGGTGGGGACTCTTGAGACCCAGTACTTC	CASSLEVGTLETQYF
TRBV6-1	15	-	TRBJ2-7	TRBD2	TGTGCCAGCAGCGTACTAGCGGTGCCTTCCTACGAGCAGTACTTC	CASSVLAVPSYEQYF
TRBV10-2	14	-	TRBJ1-1	TRBD1	TGCGCCAGCAGCGACAGGGGGCCTCGCACTGAAGCTTTCTTT	CASSDRGPRTEAFF
TRBV30	13	-	TRBJ1-1	TRBD1	TGTGCCTGGAGACAGGGGATGAACACTGAAGCTTTCTTT	CAWRQGMNTEAFF
TRBV6-1	15	-	TRBJ2-4	-	TGTGCCAGCAGTTCCCGGGACACCCTAAAAAACATTCAGTACTTC	CASSSRDTLKNIQYF
TRBV18	11	-	TRBJ2-5	-	TGTGCCAGCTCCCCCAAAGAGACCCAGTACTTC	CASSPKETQYF
TRBV6-1	16	-	TRBJ1-5	-	TGTGCCAGCAGTGAAGCGCTTAGACTGACCAATCAGCCCCAGCATTTT	CASSEALRLTNQPQHF
TRBV5-4	15	-	TRBJ2-1	-	TGTGCCAGCAGCTTGGGAACGGGGGCCTACAATGAGCAGTTCTTC	CASSLGTGAYNEQFF
TRBV18	18	-	TRBJ2-1	TRBD2	TGTGCCAGCTCTACCACCAGTAGCGGGGGTTCGACCTACAATGAGCAGTTCTTC	CASSTTSSGGSTYNEQFF
TRBV2	15	-	TRBJ2-1	TRBD1	TGTGCCAGCAGTGCGGGACAGGGGGCTCTCAATGAGCAGTTCTTC	CASSAGQGALNEQFF
TRBV6-1	13	-	TRBJ1-2	-	TGTGCCAGCAGTGAGGGCCCATACTATGGCTACACCTTC	CASSEGPYYGYTF
TRBV5-1	16	-	TRBJ2-5	-	TGCGCCAGCAGCTTGGCCGCGCGAGGACATGGGGAGACCCAGTACTTC	CASSLAARGHGETQYF
TRBV27	14	-	TRBJ2-7	TRBD1	TGTGCCAGCAGCTTCGACAGGGGGCGCAACGAGCAGTACTTC	CASSFDRGRNEQYF
TRBV5-1	14	few	TRBJ1-2	TRBD1	TGCGCCAGCAGCTTGACCGGGACAGTCTATGGCTACACCTTC	CASSLTGTVYGYTF
TRBV5-4	15	-	TRBJ1-1	TRBD1	TGTGCCAGCAGCTTGGAGGGGGCTTCGAACACTGAAGCTTTCTTT	CASSLEGASNTEAFF
TRBV27	14	-	TRBJ2-1	-	TGTGCCAGCAGTATGACTAGGTCGGCCAATGAGCAGTTCTTC	CASSMTRSANEQFF
TRBV28	15	-	TRBJ2-7	-	TGTGCCAGCAGGCTTGGGGCGCGGATTGGCCGGGAGCAGTACTTC	CASRLGARIGREQYF
TRBV28	15	-	TRBJ1-5	TRBD1	TGTGCCAGCAGTTTGGGGACAGGAGGCAATCAGCCCCAGCATTTT	CASSLGTGGNQPQHF
TRBV2	13	-	TRBJ1-1	-	TGTGCCAGCAGTGAGAGACAAATTTCCGAAGCTTTCTTT	CASSERQISEAFF
TRBV9	16	-	TRBJ2-7	-	TGTGCCAGCAGCGTAGCGAGGTCAGGGGGGCCTGGGGAGCAGTACTTC	CASSVARSGGPGEQYF
TRBV7-9	16	-	TRBJ2-3	TRBD2	TGTGCCAGCAGCCTCGACCTAGCGGGAGGAAAAGATACGCAGTATTTT	CASSLDLAGGKDTQYF
TRBV5-8	15	-	TRBJ1-4	-	TGTGCCAGCAGCTTGGAGGACAGAACAAATGAAAAACTGTTTTTT	CASSLEDRTNEKLFF
TRBV2	14	-	TRBJ2-2	-	TGTGCCAGCAGAGGGGGGGACAACACCGGGGAGCTGTTTTTT	CASRGGDNTGELFF
TRBV18	17	-	TRBJ2-1	TRBD2	TGTGCCAGCTCACAACGGACTAGCGGCACCTCCTACAATGAGCAGTTCTTC	CASSQRTSGTSYNEQFF
TRBV11-3	16	-	TRBJ1-2	TRBD1	TGTGCCAGCAGCCCGCGGGACAGTTTCTTTAACTATGGCTACACCTTC	CASSPRDSFFNYGYTF
TRBV19	16	-	TRBJ1-1	TRBD1	TGTGCCAGTAGGACCGGGACAGGGGGGATGAACACTGAAGCTTTCTTT	CASRTGTGGMNTEAFF
TRBV29-1	16	-	TRBJ2-1	TRBD2	TGCAGCGTTGAAGACGTTTGGACTAGCGGGAGTAATGAGCAGTTCTTC	CSVEDVWTSGSNEQFF
TRBV25-1	12	-	TRBJ1-2	-	TGTGCCAGCAGTGATTCCGGGGATGGCTACACCTTC	CASSDSGDGYTF
TRBV9	14	-	TRBJ1-1	-	TGTGCCAGCAGCGTAGTGGGGAGAGGCACTGAAGCTTTCTTT	CASSVVGRGTEAFF
TRBV6-1	13	-	TRBJ1-2	-	TGTGCCAGCAGTGACCAGGGACTCTATGGCTACACCTTC	CASSDQGLYGYTF
TRBV6-1	15	-	TRBJ1-5	TRBD1	TGTGCCAGTGGCCCAGGGGGCGGAGGGGGTCAGCCCCAGCATTTT	CASGPGGGGGQPQHF
TRBV7-9	14	-	TRBJ2-3	TRBD1	TGTGCCAGCAGCTGGGACAGGGGCACAGATACGCAGTATTTT	CASSWDRGTDTQYF
TRBV20-1	11	few	TRBJ1-1	TRBD1	TGCAGTGCTGAGACAGGGGCAAGAGCTTTCTTT	CSAETGARAFF
TRBV27	13	-	TRBJ2-4	-	TGTGCCAGCAAGGACACCTTCAAAAACATTCAGTACTTC	CASKDTFKNIQYF
TRBV4-1	17	-	TRBJ2-3	TRBD2	TGCGCCAGCGCGATTCGGCTAGCGGGGCTTAGCACAGATACGCAGTATTTT	CASAIRLAGLSTDTQYF
TRBV4-1	15	-	TRBJ1-4	TRBD1	TGCGCCAGCAGCCTCGACAGGGTGAGGAAAGAAAAACTGTTTTTT	CASSLDRVRKEKLFF
TRBV28	14	once	TRBJ1-1	TRBD1	TGTGCCAGCACCGGAGGGGGCAGGGACACTGAAGCTTTCTTT	CASTGGGRDTEAFF
TRBV7-9	13	-	TRBJ2-7	-	TGTGCCAGCAGCTTAAACCTAGCCAGCGAGCAGTACTTC	CASSLNLASEQYF
TRBV5-1	17	-	TRBJ1-6	-	TGCGCCAGCAGCTCCCTACAGGGAGGGTCCTATAATTCACCCCTCCACTTT	CASSSLQGGSYNSPLHF
TRBV9	16	-	TRBJ1-2	-	TGTGCCAGCAGCGTGGTGGGCACAGGCTTATCCTATGGCTACACCTTC	CASSVVGTGLSYGYTF
TRBV27	15	once	TRBJ2-7	TRBD2	TGTGCCAGCAGTTTATGGGGTAGCGGGAACTACGAGCAGTACTTC	CASSLWGSGNYEQYF
TRBV2	15	-	TRBJ2-1	TRBD2	TGTGCCAGCAGGAAGGGACTAGTGATGAACAATGAGCAGTTCTTC	CASRKGLVMNNEQFF
TRBV18	15	-	TRBJ2-7	-	TGTGCCAGCTCACCACGGGGCAGGGGAACCTACGAGCAGTACTTC	CASSPRGRGTYEQYF
TRBV2	15	-	TRBJ2-3	TRBD2	TGTGCCAGCAAGCTAGCGGGAGCCAGCACAGATACGCAGTATTTT	CASKLAGASTDTQYF
TRBV6-5	13	-	TRBJ1-2	-	TGTGCCAGCAGTTACCCCCAGGGCAAAGGCTACACCTTC	CASSYPQGKGYTF
TRBV7-7	13	-	TRBJ1-1	-	TGTGCCATTACCCGCCTATCGGACACTGAAGCTTTCTTT	CAITRLSDTEAFF